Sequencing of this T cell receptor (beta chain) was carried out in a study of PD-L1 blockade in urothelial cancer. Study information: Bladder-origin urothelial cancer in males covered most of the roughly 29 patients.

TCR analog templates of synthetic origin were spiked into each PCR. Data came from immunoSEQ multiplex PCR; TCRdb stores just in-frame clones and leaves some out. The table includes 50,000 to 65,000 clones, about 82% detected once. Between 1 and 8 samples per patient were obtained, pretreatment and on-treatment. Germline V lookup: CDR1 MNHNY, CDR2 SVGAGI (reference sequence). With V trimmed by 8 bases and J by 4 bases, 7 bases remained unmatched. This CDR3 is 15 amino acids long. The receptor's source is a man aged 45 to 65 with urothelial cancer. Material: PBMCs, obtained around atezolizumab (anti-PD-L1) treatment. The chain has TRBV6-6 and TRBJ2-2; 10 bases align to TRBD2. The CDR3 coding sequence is TGTGCCAGCGACCTAGCGGGAGTGGCCACCGGGGAGCTGTTTTTT. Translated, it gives CASDLAGVATGELFF.